A selection of T cell receptor beta chains follows, all from one sample in a study of T cell responses to AZD1222 COVID-19 vaccine. TCRdb's table, derived via immunoSEQ multiplex PCR, lists solely in-frame clones and lacks some. Found here are roughly 180,000 clones, roughly 94% of them singletons; the top ten hold about 0.6%. The sequencing used peripheral blood, collected on day 0 of AZD1222 vaccination. The receptors shown here come from an adult in good health. Both conserved end residues are part of each CDR3. A D gene is named only where the DNA matches it firmly. A row's size may be missing; if present it is once, few, many or a size class.

>.|TRBJ1-1|.|TRBV5-4
TGTGCCAGCAGCCTCATGGGGGCGGACACTGAAGCTTTCTTT
CASSLMGADTEAFF
>.|TRBJ2-7|.|TRBV27
TGTGCCAGCTCTGGGAGTGTGGGGGCCACCTACGAGCAGTACTTC
CASSGSVGATYEQYF
>.|TRBJ2-5|.|TRBV28
TGTGCCAGCAGTCATTTTCGGAGAGAGACCCAGTACTTC
CASSHFRRETQYF
>few|TRBJ1-1|TRBD1|TRBV6-5
TGTGCCAGCAGCCATACAGGGGGCACTGAAGCTTTCTTT
CASSHTGGTEAFF
>once|TRBJ2-3|TRBD2|TRBV7-9
TGTGCCAGCAGCTACAGACTAGCGGGAGTGCGGGATACGCAGTATTTT
CASSYRLAGVRDTQYF
>.|TRBJ1-1|.|TRBV3-1/TRBV3-2
TGTGCCAGCAGCCAAGACCCCAAGGCTGAAGCTTTCTTT
CASSQDPKAEAFF
>.|TRBJ1-2|.|TRBV29-1
TGCAGCGTTGAAGATGGAAGGGACGGCTACACCTTC
CSVEDGRDGYTF
>.|TRBJ1-1|.|TRBV6-4
TGTGCCAGCAGTCTAGCGGAGAACACTGAAGCTTTCTTT
CASSLAENTEAFF
>.|TRBJ1-3|.|TRBV6-5
TGTGCCAGCAGCTACGTCTCTGGAAACACCATATATTTT
CASSYVSGNTIYF
>.|TRBJ1-2|.|TRBV5-4
TGTGCCAGCAGCATGAGATCACTTCTTAACTATGGCTACACCTTC
CASSMRSLLNYGYTF
>.|TRBJ1-1|.|TRBV3-1/TRBV3-2
TGTGCCAGCAGCCAAGAAAGTATATTCCAGGCGCAGGGTCGGACTGAAGCTTTCTTT
CASSQESIFQAQGRTEAFF
>.|TRBJ1-2|.|TRBV28
TGTGCCCGTGTCGTTCCTGCAGGGACTCTCTTC
CARVVPAGTLF
>.|TRBJ1-2|TRBD1|TRBV9
TGTGCCAGCAGCGTAGGACAACAGGGGTGGGGGTATGGCTACACCTTC
CASSVGQQGWGYGYTF
>.|TRBJ1-1|.|TRBV10-3
TGTGCCATCAGTGAGTCGTACCGAGATGAAGCTTTCTTT
CAISESYRDEAFF
>.|TRBJ1-2|.|TRBV6-4
TGTGCCAGCAGTGACTCGTGGGGGCAAGGCTACACCTTC
CASSDSWGQGYTF
>.|TRBJ1-1|.|TRBV6-1
TGTGCCAGCAGTGAGAACGCTGAAGCTTTCTTT
CASSENAEAFF
>.|TRBJ2-2|TRBD2|TRBV19
TGTGCCAGTAGTTCGATAGCGGGAGGTGGCACCGGGGAGCTGTTTTTT
CASSSIAGGGTGELFF
>.|TRBJ2-1|.|TRBV9
TGTGCCAGCAGCGGCGAGTTGAAGAGTGAGCAGTTCTTC
CASSGELKSEQFF
>.|TRBJ1-1|TRBD1|TRBV23-1
TGCGCCAGCAGTCCCTTGACAGGGTCACTGAACACTGAAGCTTTCTTT
CASSPLTGSLNTEAFF
>.|TRBJ1-5|.|TRBV5-1
TGCGCCAGCAGCTCGACTCCCGGGGCGGATCAGCCCCAGCATTTT
CASSSTPGADQPQHF
>.|TRBJ2-2|TRBD2|TRBV6-1
TGTGCCAGCAGTGCCCCGTGGGGGACTAGCGGGATAACCGGGGAGCTGTTTTTT
CASSAPWGTSGITGELFF
>.|TRBJ2-5|.|TRBV18
TGTGCCAGCTCACCACGAGGGAAGACCCAGTACTTC
CASSPRGKTQYF
>.|TRBJ2-7|TRBD2|TRBV27
TGTGCCAGCAGTTTACCATCTAGCGGGAGCGGGGAACAGTACTTC
CASSLPSSGSGEQYF
>.|TRBJ2-7|TRBD1|TRBV27
TGTGCCAGCAGTTTACGGGGACAGGCCGTCTACGAGCAGTACTTC
CASSLRGQAVYEQYF
>.|TRBJ1-4|TRBD1|TRBV6-2/TRBV6-3
TGTGCCAGCAGTACGGGACAGGCTAGAGAAAAACTGTTTTTT
CASSTGQAREKLFF
>few|TRBJ1-5|.|TRBV7-8
TGTGCCAGCAGCTTAGGCGGTGGGAAAGTTAATCAGCCCCAGCATTTT
CASSLGGGKVNQPQHF
>.|TRBJ1-5|TRBD1|TRBV28
TGTGCCAGCAGTGTAAGTGACAGGGGTGTTCGTCAGCCCCAGCATTTT
CASSVSDRGVRQPQHF
>once|TRBJ2-5|TRBD1|TRBV7-9
TGTGCCAGCAGCTTTGAAGGGACAGGCCTCCGGGAGACCCAGTACTTC
CASSFEGTGLRETQYF
>once|TRBJ1-1|.|TRBV28
TGTGCCAGCGGGGGGGGTCCCCATATTTTGGAAGCTTTCTTT
CASGGGPHILEAFF
>.|TRBJ2-1|TRBD2|TRBV29-1
TGCAGCGTAACCAGGACTAGCGGTTACAATGAGCAGTTCTTC
CSVTRTSGYNEQFF
>.|TRBJ2-3|.|TRBV5-6
TGTGCCAGCAGCCCGAAGTCGGCAGGGAGGGGGAAAAGGGATACGCAGTATTTT
CASSPKSAGRGKRDTQYF
>.|TRBJ2-7|.|TRBV14
TGTGCCAGCAGCTTAGGGGCGAATTCCTACGAGCAGTACTTC
CASSLGANSYEQYF
>once|TRBJ2-3|TRBD2|TRBV30
TGTGCCTGGAGTGGGACTAGCGCGTACACAGATACGCAGTATTTT
CAWSGTSAYTDTQYF
>.|TRBJ2-3|TRBD1|TRBV25-1
TGTGCCAGCAGTGAATTATCGTGGGACAGTGATACGCAGTATTTT
CASSELSWDSDTQYF
>.|TRBJ1-6|.|TRBV9
TGTGCCAGCAGCGTGGGTTGGTTGGAAAATTCACCCCTCCACTTT
CASSVGWLENSPLHF
>.|TRBJ2-7|TRBD2|TRBV6-5
TGTGCCAGCAGTTACGGGCGGGGGGCAGTGTACGAGCAGTACTTC
CASSYGRGAVYEQYF
>.|TRBJ2-5|.|TRBV5-1
TGCGCCAGCAGCCCAACAGTTCAAGAGACCCAGTACTTC
CASSPTVQETQYF
>.|TRBJ2-7|.|TRBV28
TGTGCCAGCAGTTTACTACTTGCTTCCGAGCAGTACTTC
CASSLLLASEQYF
>.|TRBJ1-1|.|TRBV24-1
TGTGCCACCAGTGACGCGAAAAAAGGGGCGGCGGGAAACACTGAAGCTTTCTTT
CATSDAKKGAAGNTEAFF
>.|TRBJ2-5|.|TRBV28
TGTGCCAGCCGCTACGGGGACACTCTCCAAGAGACCCAGTACTTC
CASRYGDTLQETQYF
>.|TRBJ1-2|.|TRBV5-3
TGTGCCAGAAGCGTTCGACACGGGATCAACTATGGCTACACCTTC
CARSVRHGINYGYTF
>.|TRBJ2-5|TRBD2|TRBV28
TGTGCCAGCAGTTCATACTTTAGCGGGCAAAAAGAGACCCAGTACTTC
CASSSYFSGQKETQYF
>.|TRBJ2-5|.|TRBV14
TGTGCCAGCAGCCAAGCCAAGTTCCAGGGAGAGACCCAGTACTTC
CASSQAKFQGETQYF
>.|TRBJ2-3|TRBD2|TRBV28
TGTGCCAGCAGTTTAACTAGCGGGAGGGCCTCCGATACGCAGTATTTT
CASSLTSGRASDTQYF
>.|TRBJ2-7|.|TRBV2
TGTGCCAGCAGTGAATCCGGGGGGCTGGTCGAGCAGTACTTC
CASSESGGLVEQYF
>.|TRBJ1-1|TRBD1|TRBV30
TGTGCCTGGAGTGCGGGACAGGGGATGAACACTGAAGCTTTCTTT
CAWSAGQGMNTEAFF
>.|TRBJ2-5|.|TRBV25-1
TGTGCCAGCAGTGAGGTAAAACAACGAGAGACCCAGTACTTC
CASSEVKQRETQYF
>.|TRBJ1-3|.|TRBV6-5
TGTGCCAGCAGGACGGCGATAAACACCATATATTTT
CASRTAINTIYF
>.|TRBJ1-3|.|TRBV3-1/TRBV3-2
TGTGCCAGCAGCACGTCCGGGACTGGAGGAAACACCATATATTTT
CASSTSGTGGNTIYF
>.|TRBJ1-2|TRBD1|TRBV19
TGTGCCAGTAGACCAAAAGGACAGGGCGACTATGGCTACACCTTC
CASRPKGQGDYGYTF
>.|TRBJ1-5|.|TRBV19
TGTGCCAGTAGTATACTGAATCAGCCCCAGCATTTT
CASSILNQPQHF
>.|TRBJ1-5|.|TRBV10-3
TGTGCCACCTACGGAGGGGGTTCGAGTCAGCCCCAGCATTTT
CATYGGGSSQPQHF
>.|TRBJ1-1|.|TRBV28
TGTGCCAGCACGGGAGAGAGGAACACTGAAGCTTTCTTT
CASTGERNTEAFF
>.|TRBJ1-6|.|TRBV5-1
TGCGCCAGCAGCCCCGGGACCGGGAATTCACCCCTCCACTTT
CASSPGTGNSPLHF